Following are 4 T cell receptor beta chains from one sample sequenced in a study of T cell responses to AZD1222 COVID-19 vaccine. Clones were sequenced by immunoSEQ multiplex PCR, and TCRdb holds only the in-frame ones, with some missing. The data show tens of thousands of clones, 88% seen once. The specimen comprised peripheral blood, sampled on day 0 of AZD1222 vaccination. These receptors all come from an adult in good health.

Regarding this clone: The junction shows a germline mismatch at one end, possibly a read error. This sequence joins TRBV7-7 and TRBJ2-1; 8 positions agree with TRBD2. The CDR3 loop spans 13 amino acids. Germline V CDR1 and CDR2: SSHAT, FNYEAQ (reference sequence). CDR3: CASSRGLADEQFF. The CDR3 DNA is TGTGCTAGCAGCCGCGGACTAGCAGACGAGCAGTTCTTC.

The V call is TRBV6-5, the J call TRBJ1-2, with 10 bases that match TRBD1. Germline V gives CDR1 MNHEY, CDR2 SVGAGI. Germline trimming cut 4 bases from V and 7 bases from J; bases unmatched to any gene: 6. The CDR3 has 14 amino acids. For the CDR3, the DNA is TGTGCCAGCAGTTCCGACAGGGGGCAAGGTGGCTACACCTTC. It translates to CASSSDRGQGGYTF.

The rearrangement joins TRBV10-1 to TRBJ1-2; 7 bases are shared with TRBD1. This CDR3 spans 13 amino acids. J was trimmed by 8 bases and V by 4 bases; bases with no gene match: 7. The V gene's germline CDR1 is WNHNN and CDR2 SYGVQD (reference sequence). CDR3 sequence reads: CASSGRQGWGYTF. The CDR3 region has the DNA TGCGCCAGCAGTGGACGACAGGGATGGGGCTACACCTTC.

The sample holds one count of this clone. The chain recombines TRBV6-2 or TRBV6-3 with TRBJ2-1; 11 bases are shared with TRBD2. This CDR3 contains 17 residues. The germline V gene has CDR1 MNHEY and CDR2 SVGEGT. J lost 6 bases, V lost 0 bases, and 7 bases had no gene match. CDR3 loop: CASSYSVRLAGGNEQFF. The CDR3 DNA reads as TGTGCCAGCAGTTACTCGGTAAGGCTAGCGGGAGGCAATGAGCAGTTCTTC.